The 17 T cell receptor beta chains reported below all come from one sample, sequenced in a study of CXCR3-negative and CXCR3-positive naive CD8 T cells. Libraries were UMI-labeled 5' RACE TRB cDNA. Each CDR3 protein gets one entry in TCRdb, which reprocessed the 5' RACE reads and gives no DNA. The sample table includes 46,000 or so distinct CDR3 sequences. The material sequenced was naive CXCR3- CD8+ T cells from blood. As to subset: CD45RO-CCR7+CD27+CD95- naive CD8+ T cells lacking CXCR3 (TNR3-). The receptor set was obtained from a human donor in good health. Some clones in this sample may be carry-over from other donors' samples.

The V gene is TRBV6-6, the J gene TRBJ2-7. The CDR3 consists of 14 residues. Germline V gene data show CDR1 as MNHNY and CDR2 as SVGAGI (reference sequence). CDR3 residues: CASSYEQNTYEQYF.

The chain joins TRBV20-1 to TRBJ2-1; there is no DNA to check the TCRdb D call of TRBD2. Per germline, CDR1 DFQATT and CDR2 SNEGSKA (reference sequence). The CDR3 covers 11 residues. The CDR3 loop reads CSAREEDEQFF.

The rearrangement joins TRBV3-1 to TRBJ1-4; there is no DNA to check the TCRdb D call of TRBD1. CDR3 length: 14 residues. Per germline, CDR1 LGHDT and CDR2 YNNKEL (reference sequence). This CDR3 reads CASSGGYLNEKLFF.

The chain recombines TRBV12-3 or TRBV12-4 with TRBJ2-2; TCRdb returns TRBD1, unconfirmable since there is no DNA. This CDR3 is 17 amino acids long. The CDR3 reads CASSLVVGGPNTAELFF.

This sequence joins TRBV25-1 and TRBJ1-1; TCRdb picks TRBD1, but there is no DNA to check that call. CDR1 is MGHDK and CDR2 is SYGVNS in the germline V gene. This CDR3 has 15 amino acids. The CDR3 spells CASSDTRGQNTEAFF.

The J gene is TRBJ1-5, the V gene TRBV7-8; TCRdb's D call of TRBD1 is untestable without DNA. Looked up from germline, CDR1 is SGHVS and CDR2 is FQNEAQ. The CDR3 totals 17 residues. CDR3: CASSPRQGVRVNQPQHF.

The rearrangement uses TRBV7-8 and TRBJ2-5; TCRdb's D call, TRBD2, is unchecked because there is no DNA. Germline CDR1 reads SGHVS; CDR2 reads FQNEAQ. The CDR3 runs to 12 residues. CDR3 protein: CASRGSKETQYF.

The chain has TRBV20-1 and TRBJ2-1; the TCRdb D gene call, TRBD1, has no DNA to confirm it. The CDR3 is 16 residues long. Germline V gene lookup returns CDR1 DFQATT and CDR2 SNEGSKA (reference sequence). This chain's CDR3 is CSARASRDSSYNEQFF.

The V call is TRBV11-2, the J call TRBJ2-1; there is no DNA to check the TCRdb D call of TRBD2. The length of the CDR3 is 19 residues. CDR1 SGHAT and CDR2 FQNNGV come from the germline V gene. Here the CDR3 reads CASSLDWLAGEYSYNEQFF.

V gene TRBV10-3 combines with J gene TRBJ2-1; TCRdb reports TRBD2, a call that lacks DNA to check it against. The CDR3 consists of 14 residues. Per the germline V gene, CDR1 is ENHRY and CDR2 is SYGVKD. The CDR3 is CAIGGLETYNEQFF.

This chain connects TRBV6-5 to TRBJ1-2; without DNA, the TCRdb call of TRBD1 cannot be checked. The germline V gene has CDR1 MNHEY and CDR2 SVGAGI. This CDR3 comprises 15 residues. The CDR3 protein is CASSYFGTGDHGYTF.

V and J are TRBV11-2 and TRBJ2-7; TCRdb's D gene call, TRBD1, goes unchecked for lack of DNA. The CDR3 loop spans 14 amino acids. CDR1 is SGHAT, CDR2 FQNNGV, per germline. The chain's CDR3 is CASKAQPQTGEQYF.

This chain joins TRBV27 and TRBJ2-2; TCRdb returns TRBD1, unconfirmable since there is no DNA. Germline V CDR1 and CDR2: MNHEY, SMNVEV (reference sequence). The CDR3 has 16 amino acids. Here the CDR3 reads CASRSPGVARTGELFF.

The CDR3 is CASSVKRASGQETQYF. The V gene is TRBV7-6, the J gene TRBJ2-5; TCRdb lists TRBD2, though no DNA is available to test this call. This CDR3 contains 16 residues. The germline V gene has CDR1 SGHVS and CDR2 FNYEAQ.

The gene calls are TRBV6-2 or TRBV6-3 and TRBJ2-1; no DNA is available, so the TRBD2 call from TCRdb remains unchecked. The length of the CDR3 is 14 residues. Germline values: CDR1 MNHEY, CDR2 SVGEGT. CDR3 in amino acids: CASSWSIADNEQFF.

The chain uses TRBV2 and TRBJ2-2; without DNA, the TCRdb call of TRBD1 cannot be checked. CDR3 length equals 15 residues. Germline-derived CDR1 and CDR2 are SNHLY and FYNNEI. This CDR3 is CASNFEPPNTGELFF. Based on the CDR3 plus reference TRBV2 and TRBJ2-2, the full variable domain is EPEVTQTPSHQVTQMGQEVILRCVPISNHLYFYWYRQILGQKVEFLVSFYNNEISEKSEIFDDQFSVERPDGSNFTLKIRSTKLEDSAMYFCASNFEPPNTGELFFGEGSRLTVL.

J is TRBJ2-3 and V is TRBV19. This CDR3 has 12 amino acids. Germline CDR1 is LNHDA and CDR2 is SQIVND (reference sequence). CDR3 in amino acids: CASTDLGDTQYF.